Each of the 27 T cell receptor beta chains below was sequenced from the same sample in a study of cytomegalovirus exposure and HLA in healthy donors. The PCR contained 60 Vbeta and 13 Jbeta primers. Profiling relied on immunoSEQ multiplex PCR, and the TCRdb table lists in-frame clones only, not all of them. This sample has around 170,000 clones, with roughly 72% found just once. Sequences were obtained from PBMCs. Receptor source: a man in his forties in good health and CMV-seronegative.

This rearrangement joins TRBV30 to TRBJ2-1; 10 positions agree with TRBD2. This CDR3 region has 16 residues. Germline trimming cut 5 bases from V and 2 bases from J; bases unmatched to any gene: 9. Per the germline V gene, CDR1 is GTSNPN and CDR2 is SVGIG (reference sequence). The DNA for the CDR3 is TGTGCCTGGGCTAATCTAGCGGGGGCAGCCTACAATGAGCAGTTCTTC. It codes for CAWANLAGAAYNEQFF.

This clone was picked up one time. The chain is built from TRBV13 and TRBJ2-7; 12 bases agree with TRBD2. V shed 0 bases and J 4 bases; nucleotides not matched to a gene: 7. The CDR3 loop spans 17 amino acids. Germline V gene lookup returns CDR1 PRHDT and CDR2 FYEKMQ (reference sequence). The CDR3 sequence: CASSLGLLAGGQYEQYF. The CDR3 coding sequence is TGTGCCAGCAGCTTAGGGCTACTAGCGGGAGGCCAGTACGAGCAGTACTTC.

V is TRBV7-4 and J is TRBJ2-3, with 9 bases lining up with TRBD2. The CDR3 runs to 14 residues. V dropped 10 bases and J dropped 6; count of bases not matched to a gene: 11. The V gene's germline CDR1 is SGHVT and CDR2 SQSDAQ. CDR3 sequence: CATPRVAGADTQYF. The CDR3 nucleotides read TGTGCCACCCCGCGGGTAGCGGGAGCCGATACGCAGTATTTT.

The chain links TRBV30 to TRBJ1-2; D call uncertain. Germline CDR1 is GTSNPN and CDR2 is SVGIG (reference sequence). V was clipped by 4 bases and J by 4 bases, with 19 bases between them. CDR3 length equals 15 residues. The CDR3 protein is CAWTFPGSQSYGYTF. DNA for the CDR3: TGTGCCTGGACTTTTCCGGGTAGCCAAAGCTATGGCTACACCTTC.

The J gene is TRBJ1-2, the V gene TRBV18, with a possible D match to TRBD1 (6 bases). Trimming cost V 2 bases and J 0 bases, with 10 bases left between them. The CDR3 runs to 15 residues. Germline V gene lookup returns CDR1 KGHSH and CDR2 LQKENI. CDR3 nucleotide sequence: TGTGCCAGCTCACCAACAGGGTCCCCTAACTATGGCTACACCTTC. Amino acids: CASSPTGSPNYGYTF.

The chain employs TRBV27 and TRBJ2-7, with D possibly being TRBD1 (6 bases). V was trimmed by 4 bases and J by 6 bases, leaving 19 bases between them. The length of the CDR3 is 15 residues. Germline lookup yields CDR1 MNHEY and CDR2 SMNVEV (reference sequence). CDR3 sequence (DNA): TGTGCCAGCAGTTCCCAAATGTACCGAGGGGGCGAGCAGTACTTC. Residues: CASSSQMYRGGEQYF.

The J gene is TRBJ2-7, the V gene TRBV27, with a possible D match to TRBD1 (5 bases). The germline V and J ends were trimmed by 8 bases and 0 bases, with 8 bases remaining between them. The CDR3 is made up of 12 amino acids. Germline V gives CDR1 MNHEY, CDR2 SMNVEV (reference sequence). The CDR3 protein is CASQGTSYEQYF. CDR3 DNA sequence: TGTGCCAGCCAGGGCACCTCCTACGAGCAGTACTTC.

V is TRBV19 and J is TRBJ1-2; tentative D call: TRBD1 (5 bases). Germline V gene lookup returns CDR1 LNHDA and CDR2 SQIVND (reference sequence). The CDR3 is made up of 15 amino acids. Trimming left V 0 bases short and J 4 bases short, with 12 bases between. In nucleotides, the CDR3 is TGTGCCAGTAGTATAGATGTAACAGGACCCTATGGCTACACCTTC. This encodes CASSIDVTGPYGYTF.

V usage is TRBV9 and J usage is TRBJ2-2; D is possibly TRBD1 or TRBD2 (8 bases each). CDR3 length equals 16 residues. Between the trimmed V and J ends, which lost 7 bases and 2 bases, there was a span of 18 bases. Germline V gene lookup returns CDR1 SGDLS and CDR2 YYNGEE. The CDR3 coding sequence is TGTGCCAGCCGCGGGGGGACAGGTTTTAACACCGGGGAGCTGTTTTTT. Protein: CASRGGTGFNTGELFF.

This chain links TRBV27 with TRBJ2-2; D uncertain. Between the trimmed V and J ends, which lost 0 bases and 2 bases, there was a span of 7 bases. The CDR3 contains 15 residues. The germline gives CDR1 MNHEY, CDR2 SMNVEV (reference sequence). This CDR3 is CASSLSNINTGELFF. The CDR3 nucleotides read TGTGCCAGCAGTTTATCGAACATTAACACCGGGGAGCTGTTTTTT.

V usage is TRBV14 and J usage is TRBJ2-7, with D maybe TRBD2 (6 bases). V was pared by 8 bases and J by 0 bases, with 11 bases between. The germline CDR1 and CDR2 sequences are SGHDN and FVKESK. The CDR3 covers 13 residues. The CDR3 sequence is CASSRRGSYEQYF. The CDR3 DNA is TGTGCCAGCTCGAGGAGGGGCTCCTACGAGCAGTACTTC.

The chain is built from TRBV11-2 and TRBJ1-1, with D tentatively TRBD1 (6 bases). Trimming removed 5 bases at V and 6 bases at J, with 16 bases between. CDR1 and CDR2 (germline): SGHAT, FQNNGV. The CDR3 totals 14 residues. CDR3 in DNA: TGTGCCAGCAGCAAACCCTCAGGGGTTCCTGAAGCTTTCTTT. Translated: CASSKPSGVPEAFF. Full variable domain (remainder filled in from reference TRBV11-2 and TRBJ1-1): EAGVAQSPRYKIIEKRQSVAFWCNPISGHATLYWYQQILGQGPKLLIQFQNNGVVDDSQLPKDRFSAERLKGVDSTLKIQPAKLEDSAVYLCASSKPSGVPEAFFGQGTRLTVV.

The chain employs TRBV27 and TRBJ2-1; 8 bases are shared with TRBD1. The CDR3 totals 16 residues. Losses at the gene ends were 8 bases for V and 0 bases for J; bases not matched to a gene: 9. From germline, CDR1 is MNHEY and CDR2 SMNVEV (reference sequence). This CDR3 is CASSRTGPSSYNEQFF. CDR3 in DNA: TGTGCCAGCTCCAGGACAGGGCCGAGCTCCTACAATGAGCAGTTCTTC.

The rearrangement links TRBV5-4 to TRBJ2-1; unclear D gene. Germline V gene lookup returns CDR1 SGHNT and CDR2 YYREEE (reference sequence). V lost 0 bases and J 6 bases, leaving 13 bases between the germline ends. CDR3 length equals 15 residues. For the CDR3, the DNA is TGTGCCAGCAGCTTGGGTCAAATACGAGGCAATGAGCAGTTCTTC. It encodes CASSLGQIRGNEQFF. The complete variable domain, with remaining parts taken from reference TRBV5-4 and TRBJ2-1, reads ETGVTQSPTHLIKTRGQQVTLRCSSQSGHNTVSWYQQALGQGPQFIFQYYREEENGRGNFPPRFSGLQFPNYSSELNVNALELDDSALYLCASSLGQIRGNEQFFGPGTRLTVL.

This chain uses TRBV15 with TRBJ2-1, with 10 bases aligning to TRBD2. Germline CDR1 is LNHNV and CDR2 is YYDKDF (reference sequence). V was clipped by 4 bases and J by 6 bases; unmatched bases: 6. The CDR3 loop spans 15 amino acids. The chain's CDR3 is CATSKELAGSNEQFF. The CDR3 DNA is TGTGCCACCAGCAAGGAACTAGCGGGATCCAATGAGCAGTTCTTC. Full variable domain (outside the CDR3, taken from reference TRBV15 and TRBJ2-1): DAMVIQNPRYQVTQFGKPVTLSCSQTLNHNVMYWYQQKSSQAPKLLFHYYDKDFNNEADTPDNFQSRRPNTSFCFLDIRSPGLGDTAMYLCATSKELAGSNEQFFGPGTRLTVL.

This rearrangement joins TRBV5-1 to TRBJ2-4; 7 nucleotides match TRBD2. The V segment lost 1 base and the J segment 7 bases; nucleotides outside the gene matches: 11. Germline V gene sequence: CDR1 SGHRS, CDR2 YFSETQ. This CDR3 has 16 amino acids. The CDR3 DNA reads TGCGCCAGCAGCTTGATGGGACTAAAATCGGGGAACATTCAGTACTTC. It specifies CASSLMGLKSGNIQYF. Drawing the rest from reference TRBV5-1 and TRBJ2-4, the complete variable domain is KAGVTQTPRYLIKTRGQQVTLSCSPISGHRSVSWYQQTPGQGLQFLFEYFSETQRNKGNFPGRFSGRQFSNSRSEMNVSTLELGDSALYLCASSLMGLKSGNIQYFGAGTRLSVL.

The J gene is TRBJ1-1, the V gene TRBV27; 7 nucleotides agree with TRBD1. V trimming: 7 bases; J trimming: 1 base; junction bases outside the gene matches: 9. The CDR3 loop spans 15 amino acids. Germline lookup yields CDR1 MNHEY and CDR2 SMNVEV (reference sequence). The CDR3 DNA follows: TGTGCCAGCACCCCGGACAGGCGACCGAACACTGAAGCTTTCTTT. Translated: CASTPDRRPNTEAFF.

The chain employs TRBV30 and TRBJ2-2, with 12 bases aligning to TRBD1. Germline CDR1 is GTSNPN and CDR2 is SVGIG (reference sequence). The CDR3 contains 17 residues. Losses at the gene ends were 3 bases for V and 5 bases for J; bases not matched to a gene: 10. The CDR3 sequence: CAWSRDRGRFGTGELFF. The CDR3 DNA sequence: TGTGCCTGGAGCCGGGACAGGGGGCGCTTTGGGACCGGGGAGCTGTTTTTT.

The genes are TRBV6-1 and TRBJ1-4, with a possible D match to TRBD1 (5 bases). V was cut by 4 bases and J by 13 bases, with 19 bases left in between. Germline values: CDR1 MNHNS, CDR2 SASEGT. The CDR3 loop spans 14 amino acids. The CDR3 region is CASSGSGARGGLFF. CDR3 bases: TGTGCCAGCAGTGGATCTGGGGCCCGCGGGGGACTGTTTTTT.

The chain employs TRBV6-5 and TRBJ2-3; 9 bases fit TRBD1. The CDR3 is 15 amino acids. The germline CDR1 and CDR2 sequences are MNHEY and SVGAGI. V was clipped by 5 bases and J by 5 bases; unmatched bases: 8. As DNA, the CDR3 is TGTGCCAGCAGTCCGGACAGGGGACGGTTAGATACGCAGTATTTT. This encodes CASSPDRGRLDTQYF.

The chain employs TRBV5-1 and TRBJ2-7; 9 bases are shared with TRBD2. The germline V gene encodes CDR1 SGHRS and CDR2 YFSETQ. Unmatched junction bases numbered 11, after V lost 2 bases and J lost 5 bases. The CDR3 loop spans 16 amino acids. The CDR3 DNA follows: TGCGCCAGCAGCTTTGTTAAGGCGGGAGGGCCAGACGAGCAGTACTTC. This encodes CASSFVKAGGPDEQYF.

The V gene is TRBV27, the J gene TRBJ1-2; D call uncertain. This CDR3 contains 13 residues. V was shortened by 7 bases and J by 4 bases, with 13 bases between the two germline ends. CDR1 and CDR2 (germline): MNHEY, SMNVEV (reference sequence). The CDR3 DNA sequence: TGTGCCAGCAAGGACCCGGCGGGCTATGGCTACACCTTC. This sequence encodes CASKDPAGYGYTF.

CDR3 DNA sequence: TGTGCCTGGAGTGTGGGAGGAGAGCAGTTCTTC. It specifies CAWSVGGEQFF. The V gene is TRBV30, the J gene TRBJ2-1, with D possibly TRBD2 on 6 matching bases. CDR1 and CDR2 from the germline V gene are GTSNPN and SVGIG (reference sequence). Between the trimmed V and J ends, which lost 0 bases and 10 bases, there was a span of 7 bases. The CDR3 consists of 11 residues.

This clone was counted between two and nine times. The chain uses TRBV20-1 and TRBJ1-2, with D unresolved. The germline CDR1 and CDR2 sequences are DFQATT and SNEGSKA (reference sequence). The CDR3 is 11 residues long. V was pared by 6 bases and J by 5 bases, with 10 bases between. The CDR3 here is CSAQTGYGYTF. The CDR3 DNA reads as TGCAGTGCGCAGACGGGATATGGCTACACCTTC.

The J gene is TRBJ1-4, the V gene TRBV5-1; D possibly corresponds to TRBD1 (5 bases). Per germline, CDR1 SGHRS and CDR2 YFSETQ. Trimming stripped 0 bases from V and 17 bases from J, with 17 bases between. The CDR3 sequence is 13 residues long. The CDR3 coding sequence is TGCGCCAGCAGCTTGGGGGGCGGGACCGACGGTTTTTTT. This translates into CASSLGGGTDGFF.

The V call is TRBV30, the J call TRBJ2-1; 9 positions match TRBD2. This CDR3 is 14 amino acids long. Germline assignment: CDR1 GTSNPN and CDR2 SVGIG (reference sequence). After removal of 2 bases from V and 8 bases from J, the junction contained 7 bases not matched to a gene. The CDR3 DNA reads as TGTGCCTGGAGTTTGGTAGCGGGAGTCCATGAGCAGTTCTTC. Protein sequence: CAWSLVAGVHEQFF.

This rearrangement joins TRBV5-1 to TRBJ2-2; D not resolved. The germline V and J ends were trimmed by 1 base and 4 bases, with 5 bases remaining between them. The CDR3 length is 13 residues. The germline V gene encodes CDR1 SGHRS and CDR2 YFSETQ. CDR3 region: CASSLLSTGELFF. The CDR3 DNA follows: TGCGCCAGCAGCTTGCTAAGCACCGGGGAGCTGTTTTTT. The entire variable domain, with the rest obtained from reference TRBV5-1 and TRBJ2-2, is as follows: KAGVTQTPRYLIKTRGQQVTLSCSPISGHRSVSWYQQTPGQGLQFLFEYFSETQRNKGNFPGRFSGRQFSNSRSEMNVSTLELGDSALYLCASSLLSTGELFFGEGSRLTVL.